This T cell receptor (beta chain) came from a study of beta chain features in type 1 diabetes. Points from the study as a whole: TCRB CDR3s were moderately but significantly shorter in Type 1 diabetes patients in all four CD4+ subsets.

Heparinised blood was drawn once per donor, averaging around 120 mL. Since all of the isolated RNA was reverse transcribed, expressed TCRB transcripts were what got sequenced. Sequencing of naive, central memory and regulatory T cell samples gave an average of roughly 4 million reads. The method was immunoSEQ multiplex PCR; TCRdb's version includes in-frame clones alone and lacks a portion of them. The sample carries roughly 500,000 clones, roughly an eighth recorded once. This clone was observed a handful of times. Antigen: not known. Germline CDR1 SEHNR, CDR2 FQNEAQ (reference sequence). The CDR3 sequence is 16 residues long. The V end was cut by 2 bases, the J end by 4 bases, with 12 bases between.

Sequencing was done on a sample of naive CD4+ T cells from blood. The rearrangement joins TRBV7-9 to TRBJ2-6, with a tentative D call TRBD2 (5 bases). The sequence derives from a woman aged 18-29 years in good health. Here the CDR3 reads CASSLLTGFGANVLTF. In DNA form, the CDR3 reads TGTGCCAGCAGCTTATTGACGGGGTTCGGGGCCAACGTCCTGACTTTC.